Below are 3 T cell receptor beta chains sequenced from a single sample in a study of CD8 T cells in Susac syndrome. Random hexamers were used to reverse transcribe about 0.5 to 1 ug of RNA. One entry per CDR3 protein, called by TCRdb with MiXCR from the immunoSEQ multiplex PCR reads. Here the sample spans a few hundred thousand distinct CDR3 sequences, about nine tenths being singletons. Sequencing was carried out using CD8+ T cells from PBMCs. These receptor sequences come from a human donor with multiple sclerosis.

A word on this clonotype: Mismatch with germline at one junction end may stem from a read error. The chain combines TRBV7-7 with TRBJ2-5; 11 bases map to TRBD2. The CDR3 is 14 residues long. CDR1 and CDR2 from the germline V gene are SSHAT and FNYEAQ (reference sequence). CDR3 in amino acids: CASSHSGGAETQYF. CDR3 bases: TGTGCTAGCAGCCATAGCGGGGGGGCAGAGACCCAGTACTTC.

This chain connects TRBV29-1 to TRBJ2-3; 8 bases agree with TRBD2. CDR1 is SQVTM and CDR2 is ANQGSEA in the germline V gene. Trimming took 1 base from V and 0 from J; bases not matched to a gene: 9. This CDR3 region has 17 residues. DNA of the CDR3: TGCAGCGTTGAAGGTTGGTCTAGCGGGCTTAGCACAGATACGCAGTATTTT. Protein: CSVEGWSSGLSTDTQYF.

This clonotype was found once. CDR3 nucleotides: TGTGCCAGCAGCCAGGACCAAGAGACCCAGTACTTC. This sequence encodes CASSQDQETQYF. This chain joins TRBV11-1 and TRBJ2-5; D is uncertain. CDR1 SGHAT and CDR2 FQDESV come from the germline V gene (reference sequence). Between the trimmed V and J ends, which lost 5 bases and 0 bases, there was a span of 4 bases. The CDR3 covers 12 residues.